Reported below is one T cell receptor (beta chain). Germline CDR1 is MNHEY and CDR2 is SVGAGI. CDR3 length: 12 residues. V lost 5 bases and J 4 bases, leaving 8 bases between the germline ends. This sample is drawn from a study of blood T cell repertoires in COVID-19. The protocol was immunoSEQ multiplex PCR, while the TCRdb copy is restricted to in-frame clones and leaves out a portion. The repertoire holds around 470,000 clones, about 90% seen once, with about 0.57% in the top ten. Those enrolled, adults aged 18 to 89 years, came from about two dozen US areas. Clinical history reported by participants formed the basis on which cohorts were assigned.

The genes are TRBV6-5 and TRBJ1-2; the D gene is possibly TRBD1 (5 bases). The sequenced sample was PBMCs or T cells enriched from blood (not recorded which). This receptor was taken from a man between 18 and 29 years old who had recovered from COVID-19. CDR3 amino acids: CASSPGPYGYTF. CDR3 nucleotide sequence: TGTGCCAGCAGTCCAGGGCCCTATGGCTACACCTTC.